A selection of T cell receptor beta chains follows, all from one sample in a study of beta chain features in type 1 diabetes. Repertoires were generated with immunoSEQ multiplex PCR, while TCRdb's copy carries only in-frame clones and drops some. The top ten hold about 0.06% of the sample, which has 450,000 to 550,000 clones, approximately 28% seen once. Sequencing was carried out using naive CD4+ T cells from blood. These receptors all come from a man aged 18 to 35 in good health. Both conserved end residues are part of each CDR3. The order of the fields is D gene, J gene, V gene, clone size, CDR3 DNA, CDR3 protein. A D gene is named only where the DNA matches it firmly. For some rows the clone size is stated as once, few or many, or as a class when expanded; others skip it.

D: -; J: TRBJ1-2; V: TRBV30; size: -; DNA: TGTGCCTGGAGGGCCAACTATGGCTACACCTTC; CDR3: CAWRANYGYTF
D: -; J: TRBJ2-5; V: TRBV29-1; size: few; DNA: TGCAGCTACTACCGGGACCGCCAAGAGACCCAGTACTTC; CDR3: CSYYRDRQETQYF
D: TRBD2; J: TRBJ2-7; V: TRBV5-6; size: -; DNA: TGTGCCAGCAGCTTGGGACTAGCGGAATACGAGCAGTACTTC; CDR3: CASSLGLAEYEQYF
D: -; J: TRBJ1-5; V: TRBV12-5; size: few; DNA: TGTGCTAGTGGGTTCGATAGCAATCAGCCCCAGCATTTT; CDR3: CASGFDSNQPQHF
D: -; J: TRBJ2-3; V: TRBV7-6; size: -; DNA: TGTGCCAGCAGCTTAGGGTCTACAGCAGATACGCAGTATTTT; CDR3: CASSLGSTADTQYF
D: -; J: TRBJ2-6; V: TRBV19; size: few; DNA: TGTGCCAGTATAGGAACACCCTACTCTGGGGCCAACGTCCTGACTTTC; CDR3: CASIGTPYSGANVLTF
D: TRBD1; J: TRBJ2-3; V: TRBV5-1; size: -; DNA: TGCGCCAGCAGCGGTTTGGGACAGGGGTTGACAGATACGCAGTATTTT; CDR3: CASSGLGQGLTDTQYF
D: TRBD2; J: TRBJ2-3; V: TRBV5-1; size: -; DNA: TGCGCCAGCAGCTTAAGACTAGCGGCCACCACAGATACGCAGTATTTT; CDR3: CASSLRLAATTDTQYF
D: TRBD2; J: TRBJ2-1; V: TRBV19; size: -; DNA: TGTGCCAGTAAACTAGCGGGATACTACAATGAGCAGTTCTTC; CDR3: CASKLAGYYNEQFF
D: TRBD1; J: TRBJ2-3; V: TRBV9; size: -; DNA: TGTGCCAGCAGCTTCTCGGGACAGGGCACAGATACGCAGTATTTT; CDR3: CASSFSGQGTDTQYF
D: TRBD1; J: TRBJ1-1; V: TRBV30; size: -; DNA: TGTGCCTGGAGGCAGGCAGGGGGCACTGAAGCTTTCTTT; CDR3: CAWRQAGGTEAFF
D: TRBD1; J: TRBJ2-1; V: TRBV29-1; size: -; DNA: TGCAGCGCTATACAGGGGACCCTCTACAATGAGCAGTTCTTC; CDR3: CSAIQGTLYNEQFF
D: -; J: TRBJ2-7; V: TRBV4-1; size: -; DNA: TGCGCCAGCAGCCCGGTTCAGGGTGGTTACGAGCAGTACTTC; CDR3: CASSPVQGGYEQYF
D: TRBD1; J: TRBJ2-7; V: TRBV30; size: few; DNA: TGTGCCTGGACAGGGGGCGATGAGCAGTACTTC; CDR3: CAWTGGDEQYF
D: TRBD2; J: TRBJ2-1; V: TRBV18; size: few; DNA: TGTGCCAGCTCAGTAGCGGGAGCCTCCTACAATGAGCAGTTCTTC; CDR3: CASSVAGASYNEQFF
D: -; J: TRBJ1-4; V: TRBV30; size: few; DNA: TGTGCCTGGAACAATCGGAGGATGGCTAATGAAAAACTGTTTTTT; CDR3: CAWNNRRMANEKLFF
D: -; J: TRBJ1-1; V: TRBV29-1; size: -; DNA: TGCAGCGTTGAAGATTCGGGCATGCGGACTGAAGCTTTCTTT; CDR3: CSVEDSGMRTEAFF
D: -; J: TRBJ1-2; V: TRBV30; size: few; DNA: TGTGCCTGGAGTGTACTAGGGGCGAGTGGCTACACCTTC; CDR3: CAWSVLGASGYTF
D: -; J: TRBJ2-1; V: TRBV14; size: -; DNA: TGTGCCAGCAGCCAAGCTACCAGCTACAATGAGCAGTTCTTC; CDR3: CASSQATSYNEQFF
D: TRBD2; J: TRBJ2-5; V: TRBV7-2; size: -; DNA: TGTGCCAGCAGCTCCCCGGGACTAGCGGGAAAGACCCAGTACTTC; CDR3: CASSSPGLAGKTQYF
D: -; J: TRBJ1-1; V: TRBV7-3; size: -; DNA: TGTGCCAGCAGCCCAACCCTGGGACTCACAAACACTGAAGCTTTCTTT; CDR3: CASSPTLGLTNTEAFF
D: -; J: TRBJ2-7; V: TRBV5-6; size: -; DNA: TGTGCCAGCAGCTTATACTTGGGGACAAGCTCCTACGAGCAGTACTTC; CDR3: CASSLYLGTSSYEQYF
D: -; J: TRBJ2-1; V: TRBV7-9; size: -; DNA: TGTGCCAGCAGCTCCCTATGGTCCTACAATGAGCAGTTCTTC; CDR3: CASSSLWSYNEQFF
D: -; J: TRBJ1-1; V: TRBV30; size: -; DNA: TGTGCCTGGAGGTCTGACACGGGCACTGAAGCTTTCTTT; CDR3: CAWRSDTGTEAFF
D: -; J: TRBJ2-7; V: TRBV6-5; size: few; DNA: TGTGCCAGCAGTTACGAGAGGACAGATTACTACGAGCAGTACTTC; CDR3: CASSYERTDYYEQYF
D: -; J: TRBJ2-7; V: TRBV29-1; size: -; DNA: TGCAGCGCGCGGGACAGACCTTACGAGCAGTACTTC; CDR3: CSARDRPYEQYF
D: -; J: TRBJ2-3; V: TRBV2; size: -; DNA: TGTGCCAGCAGTGCCCTCGTTTGGACGTCCACAGATACGCAGTATTTT; CDR3: CASSALVWTSTDTQYF
D: -; J: TRBJ1-2; V: TRBV4-3; size: -; DNA: TGCGCCAGCAGCCAAGATCCAGGGACTCTTTATGGCTACACCTTC; CDR3: CASSQDPGTLYGYTF
D: -; J: TRBJ2-7; V: TRBV30; size: -; DNA: TGTGCCTGGAGTTCTTTGATAGGACGGGACGAGCAGTACTTC; CDR3: CAWSSLIGRDEQYF
D: -; J: TRBJ2-6; V: TRBV10-3; size: -; DNA: TGTGCCATCAGCGAACCAGGGGTGGCTGGGGCCAACGTCCTGACTTTC; CDR3: CAISEPGVAGANVLTF
D: TRBD2; J: TRBJ2-5; V: TRBV5-1; size: -; DNA: TGCGCCAGCAGCTTAGCGGGAGGGAGCGGAGAGACCCAGTACTTC; CDR3: CASSLAGGSGETQYF
D: -; J: TRBJ2-1; V: TRBV2; size: -; DNA: TGTGCCAGCAGTGGATTCTTGGGCAATGAGCAGTTCTTC; CDR3: CASSGFLGNEQFF
D: TRBD2; J: TRBJ2-7; V: TRBV6-5; size: -; DNA: TGTGCCAGCAGACGTAGCGGGAGCCAGCACGAGCAGTACTTC; CDR3: CASRRSGSQHEQYF
D: -; J: TRBJ2-2; V: TRBV28; size: -; DNA: TGTGCCAGCAGTTTTTACCCCGCGGGGCTGTTTTTT; CDR3: CASSFYPAGLFF
D: -; J: TRBJ2-7; V: TRBV6-6; size: -; DNA: TGTGCCAGCAGCTCCCTGGTAGAGCAGTACTTC; CDR3: CASSSLVEQYF
D: -; J: TRBJ2-2; V: TRBV28; size: -; DNA: TGTGCCAGCGAATCGAGAAACACCGGGGAGCTGTTTTTT; CDR3: CASESRNTGELFF
D: -; J: TRBJ2-5; V: TRBV5-1; size: -; DNA: TGCGCCAGCAGCTTAGTAGAGACCCAGTACTTC; CDR3: CASSLVETQYF
D: -; J: TRBJ1-5; V: TRBV2; size: -; DNA: TGTGCCAGCAGTGTCTACAATCAGCCCCAGCATTTT; CDR3: CASSVYNQPQHF
D: -; J: TRBJ1-2; V: TRBV7-2; size: -; DNA: TGTGCCAGCAGCTTAGTATCGTTCAACTATGGCTACACCTTC; CDR3: CASSLVSFNYGYTF
D: -; J: TRBJ2-7; V: TRBV6-5; size: few; DNA: TGTGCCAGCAGTTGGGGGGCAACCTACGAGCAGTACTTC; CDR3: CASSWGATYEQYF
D: TRBD2; J: TRBJ2-2; V: TRBV30; size: -; DNA: TGTGCCTGGAAAGCGGGAGGGCCCACCGGGGAGCTGTTTTTT; CDR3: CAWKAGGPTGELFF
D: -; J: TRBJ2-1; V: TRBV5-4; size: few; DNA: TGTGCCAGCAGCTTGTTAGGAACCTACAATGAGCAGTTCTTC; CDR3: CASSLLGTYNEQFF
D: -; J: TRBJ2-1; V: TRBV10-3; size: -; DNA: TGTGCCATCAGTGGCCAGGCCGGGGATGTTTACAATGAGCAGTTCTTC; CDR3: CAISGQAGDVYNEQFF
D: TRBD1; J: TRBJ1-4; V: TRBV7-9; size: -; DNA: TGTGCCAGCAGCCCTCGGACAGGGGGCGGCTTAAATGAAAAACTGTTTTTT; CDR3: CASSPRTGGGLNEKLFF
D: -; J: TRBJ2-3; V: TRBV9; size: -; DNA: TGTGCCAGCAGCGTCGGCGGGAATACGCAGTATTTT; CDR3: CASSVGGNTQYF
D: -; J: TRBJ2-5; V: TRBV28; size: -; DNA: TGTGCCAGCAGTTTAGGAGGGATGGAAGAGACCCAGTACTTC; CDR3: CASSLGGMEETQYF
D: -; J: TRBJ1-1; V: TRBV7-3; size: few; DNA: TGTGCCAGCAGCTTTACAGTGAACACTGAAGCTTTCTTT; CDR3: CASSFTVNTEAFF
D: TRBD2; J: TRBJ2-1; V: TRBV28; size: few; DNA: TGTGCCAGCAGTTTATTGACTAGCGGGGCACAGTTCTTC; CDR3: CASSLLTSGAQFF
D: -; J: TRBJ2-3; V: TRBV20-1; size: -; DNA: TGCAGTGCTACTTCAGGAGATACGCAGTATTTT; CDR3: CSATSGDTQYF
D: -; J: TRBJ2-3; V: TRBV4-1; size: few; DNA: TGCGCCAGCAGCCAAATCGGGTTACATACGCAGTATTTT; CDR3: CASSQIGLHTQYF
D: TRBD2; J: TRBJ2-5; V: TRBV7-2; size: -; DNA: TGTGCCAGCAGCTTAGACCCAGCGGGAGGGCTTGAGACCCAGTACTTC; CDR3: CASSLDPAGGLETQYF
D: -; J: TRBJ2-7; V: TRBV21-1; size: few; DNA: TGTGCCAGCAGCAAAGGACTAGCGGTAAACTCCTACGAGCAGTACTTC; CDR3: CASSKGLAVNSYEQYF
D: -; J: TRBJ1-4; V: TRBV27; size: -; DNA: TGTGCCAGCAGGAACAGTGGGGGCCCTGAAAAACTGTTTTTT; CDR3: CASRNSGGPEKLFF
D: TRBD2; J: TRBJ2-5; V: TRBV9; size: -; DNA: TGTGCCAGCAGCGCGGGGACTAGCGGGAGCCGGAATGTGGAGACCCAGTACTTC; CDR3: CASSAGTSGSRNVETQYF